Below, 3 T cell receptor beta chains from the same sample are listed, as sequenced in a study of T cell responses to AZD1222 COVID-19 vaccine. The data were produced by immunoSEQ multiplex PCR, yet TCRdb's version contains in-frame clones alone and is incomplete. The sample consists of fewer than 95,000 clones, less than 95% of them appearing once. Sequenced material: peripheral blood, taken 28 days after the second AZD1222 dose. The receptors shown here come from an adult who received the AZD1222 COVID-19 vaccine.

This clone appeared once. The chain has TRBV6-6 and TRBJ2-3; 13 nucleotides line up with TRBD2. The CDR3 covers 16 residues. The germline CDR1 and CDR2 sequences are MNHNY and SVGAGI (reference sequence). V lost 6 bases and J lost 7; bases outside the gene matches: 10. The CDR3 protein is CASRPTSGGDGYTQYF. For the CDR3, the DNA is TGTGCCAGCAGACCTACTAGCGGGGGGGACGGGTATACGCAGTATTTT.

The chain recombines TRBV13 with TRBJ2-7; D gene unclear. The V end was cut by 0 bases, the J end by 1 base, with 13 bases between. Germline-derived CDR1 and CDR2 are PRHDT and FYEKMQ (reference sequence). This CDR3 contains 16 residues. This CDR3 is CASSLGTGPASYEQYF. The CDR3 DNA is TGTGCCAGCAGCTTAGGCACGGGCCCTGCTTCCTACGAGCAGTACTTC.

The chain employs TRBV6-5 and TRBJ2-1; D is uncertain. The CDR3 is 14 amino acids. Germline V lookup: CDR1 MNHEY, CDR2 SVGAGI. With 8 bases removed from V and 4 bases from J, the gap between germline ends came to 15 bases. The CDR3 spells CASRSPLTYNEQFF. CDR3 bases: TGTGCCAGCCGTTCTCCACTAACTTACAATGAGCAGTTCTTC.